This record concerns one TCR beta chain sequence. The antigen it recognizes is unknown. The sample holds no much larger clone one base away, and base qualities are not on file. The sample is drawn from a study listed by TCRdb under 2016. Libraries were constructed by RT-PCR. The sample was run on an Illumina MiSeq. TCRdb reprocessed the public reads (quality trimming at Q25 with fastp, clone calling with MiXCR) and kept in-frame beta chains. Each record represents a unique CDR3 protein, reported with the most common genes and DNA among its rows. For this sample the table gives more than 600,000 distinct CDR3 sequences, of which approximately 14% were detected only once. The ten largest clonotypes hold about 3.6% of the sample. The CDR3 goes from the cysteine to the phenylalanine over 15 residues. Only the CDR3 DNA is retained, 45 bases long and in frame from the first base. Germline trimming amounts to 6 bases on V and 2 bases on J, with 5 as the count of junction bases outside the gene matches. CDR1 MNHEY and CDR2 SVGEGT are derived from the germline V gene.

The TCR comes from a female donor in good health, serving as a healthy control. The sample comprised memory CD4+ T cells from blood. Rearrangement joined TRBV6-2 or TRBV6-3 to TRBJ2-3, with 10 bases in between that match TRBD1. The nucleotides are TGTGCCAGCAGCGACAGGGGGCTTCTCACAGATACGCAGTATTTT. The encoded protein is CASSDRGLLTDTQYF.